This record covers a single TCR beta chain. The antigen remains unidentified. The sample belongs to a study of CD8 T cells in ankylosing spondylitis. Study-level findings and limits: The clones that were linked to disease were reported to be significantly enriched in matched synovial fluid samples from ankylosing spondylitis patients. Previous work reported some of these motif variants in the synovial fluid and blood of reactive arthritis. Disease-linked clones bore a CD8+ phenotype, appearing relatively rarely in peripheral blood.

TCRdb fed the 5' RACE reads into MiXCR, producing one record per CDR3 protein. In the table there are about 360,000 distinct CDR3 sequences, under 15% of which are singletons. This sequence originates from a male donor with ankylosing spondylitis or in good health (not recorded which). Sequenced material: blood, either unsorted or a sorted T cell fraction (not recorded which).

The CDR3 protein is CAISESISVETQYF. Here the CDR3 DNA reads TGTGCCATCAGTGAGTCGATCAGTGTGGAGACCCAGTACTTC. The chain uses TRBV10-3 and TRBJ2-5, with D hard to call. V gave up 0 bases and J gave up 5 bases, with 10 bases separating them. Germline CDR1 reads ENHRY; CDR2 reads SYGVKD. This CDR3 has 14 residues.